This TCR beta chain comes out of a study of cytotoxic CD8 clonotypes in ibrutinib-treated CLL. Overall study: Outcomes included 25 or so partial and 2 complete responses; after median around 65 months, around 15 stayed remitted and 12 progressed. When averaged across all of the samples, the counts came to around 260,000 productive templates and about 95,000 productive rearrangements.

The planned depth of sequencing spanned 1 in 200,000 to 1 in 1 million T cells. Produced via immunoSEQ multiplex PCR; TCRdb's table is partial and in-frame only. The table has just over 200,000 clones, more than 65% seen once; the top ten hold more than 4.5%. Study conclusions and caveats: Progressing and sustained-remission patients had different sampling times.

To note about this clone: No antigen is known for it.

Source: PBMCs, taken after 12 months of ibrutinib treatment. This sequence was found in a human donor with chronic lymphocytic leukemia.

The CDR3 DNA sequence: TGTGCCTGGCAACCCCTCAAGAACACCGGGGAGCTGTTTTTT. Translation gives CAWQPLKNTGELFF. The chain employs TRBV30 and TRBJ2-2; no definite D call. V lost 5 bases, J lost 1 base, and 11 bases lay in between. The CDR3 runs to 14 residues. Germline V CDR1 and CDR2: GTSNPN, SVGIG (reference sequence).